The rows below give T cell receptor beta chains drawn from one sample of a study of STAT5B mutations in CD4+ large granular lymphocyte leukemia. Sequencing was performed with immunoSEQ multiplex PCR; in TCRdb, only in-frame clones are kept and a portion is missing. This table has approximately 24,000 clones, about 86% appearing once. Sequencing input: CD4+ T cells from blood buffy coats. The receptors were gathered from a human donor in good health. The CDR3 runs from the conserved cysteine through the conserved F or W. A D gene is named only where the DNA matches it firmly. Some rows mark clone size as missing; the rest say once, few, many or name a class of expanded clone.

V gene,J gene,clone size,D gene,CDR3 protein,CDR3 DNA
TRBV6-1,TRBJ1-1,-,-,CASSEVGRANTEAFF,TGTGCCAGCAGTGAAGTCGGCAGGGCCAACACTGAAGCTTTCTTT
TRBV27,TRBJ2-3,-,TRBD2,CASRSLAGGPSDTQYF,TGTGCCAGCAGGTCACTAGCGGGGGGGCCCTCAGATACGCAGTATTTT
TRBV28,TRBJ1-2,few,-,CASTRSGAGGYTF,TGTGCCAGCACCCGTAGCGGGGCGGGTGGCTACACCTTC
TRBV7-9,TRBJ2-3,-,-,CASSLSWLSDTQYF,TGTGCCAGCAGCTTATCGTGGCTTTCAGATACGCAGTATTTT
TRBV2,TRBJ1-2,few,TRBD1,CASRGTGENGYTF,TGTGCCAGCAGGGGGACAGGGGAAAATGGCTACACCTTC
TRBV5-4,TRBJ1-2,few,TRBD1,CASTDDRGYYGYTF,TGTGCCAGCACCGATGACAGGGGGTACTATGGCTACACCTTC
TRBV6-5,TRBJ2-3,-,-,CASSSVGDTQYF,TGTGCCAGCAGTTCCGTGGGGGATACGCAGTATTTT
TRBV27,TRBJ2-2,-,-,CASGWTRGNTGELFF,TGTGCCAGCGGTTGGACGCGAGGGAACACCGGGGAGCTGTTTTTT
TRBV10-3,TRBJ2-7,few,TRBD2,CAISGSSGRDEQYF,TGTGCCATCAGTGGTTCCAGCGGGAGGGACGAGCAGTACTTC
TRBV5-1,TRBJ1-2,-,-,CASSPGHTNYGYTF,TGCGCCAGCAGCCCAGGACACACTAACTATGGCTACACCTTC
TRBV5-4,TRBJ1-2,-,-,CASSLAGRNYGYTF,TGTGCCAGCAGCTTGGCCGGTAGAAACTATGGCTACACCTTC
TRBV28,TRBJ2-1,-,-,CASIRGGAVRNEQFF,TGTGCCAGTATTCGTGGGGGGGCAGTTCGGAATGAGCAGTTCTTC
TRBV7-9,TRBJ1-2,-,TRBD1,CASSPGGQGVFYGYTF,TGTGCCAGCAGCCCTGGGGGGCAGGGGGTCTTCTATGGCTACACCTTC
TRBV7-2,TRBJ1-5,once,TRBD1,CASSPGGQGSNQPQHF,TGTGCCAGCAGCCCGGGAGGACAGGGATCCAATCAGCCCCAGCATTTT
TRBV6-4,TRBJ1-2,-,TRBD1,CASSARTGTNYGYTF,TGTGCCAGCAGTGCCCGGACAGGCACTAACTATGGCTACACCTTC
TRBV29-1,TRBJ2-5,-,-,CSSRWGAETQYF,TGCAGCTCCCGATGGGGGGCAGAGACCCAGTACTTC
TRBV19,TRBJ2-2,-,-,CASSIFEGSGELFF,TGTGCCAGTAGTATATTCGAGGGGAGCGGGGAGCTGTTTTTT
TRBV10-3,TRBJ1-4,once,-,CAISDSEKLFF,TGTGCCATCAGTGATAGTGAAAAACTGTTTTTT